The 26 T cell receptor beta chains given below trace back to one sample, sequenced in a study of blood T cell repertoires in COVID-19. The table came from immunoSEQ multiplex PCR; TCRdb's copy has only in-frame clones and leaves some out. The sample holds 130,000 to 150,000 clones, approximately 89% seen once. The sample was peripheral blood. The receptors stem from a human donor in a cohort sampled during active COVID-19.

This clone was counted between two and nine times. The chain is built from TRBV12-3 or TRBV12-4 and TRBJ2-2; D possibly corresponds to TRBD1 (5 bases). Deletions cut 2 bases from V and 6 bases from J, with 7 bases between. The CDR3 length is 13 residues. CDR3 residues: CASSLQGPGELFF. The CDR3 DNA reads as TGTGCCAGCAGTTTACAGGGTCCCGGGGAGCTGTTTTTT.

V is TRBV9 and J is TRBJ2-7, with 14 bases fitting TRBD2. Germline V gene lookup returns CDR1 SGDLS and CDR2 YYNGEE. Losses at the gene ends were 3 bases for V and 6 bases for J; bases not matched to a gene: 2. The CDR3 has 14 residues. CDR3 loop: CASSAGLAGVEQYF. For the CDR3, the DNA is TGTGCCAGCAGCGCGGGACTAGCGGGGGTCGAGCAGTACTTC.

This clone was seen only a few times. The chain couples TRBV6-4 to TRBJ2-4; TRBD2 is a possible D gene (6 bases). The CDR3 is 19 residues long. CDR1 is MRHNA, CDR2 SNTAGT, per germline. Deletions cut 4 bases from V and 0 bases from J, with 22 bases between. CDR3 DNA: TGTGCCAGCAGTGTATGGCCAGGGAGGCATCACTTAGCCAAAAACATTCAGTACTTC. Translating gives CASSVWPGRHHLAKNIQYF.

The chain carries TRBV6-2 or TRBV6-3 and TRBJ2-3; possible D gene TRBD1, 5 bases. This CDR3 has 15 residues. Trimming left V 0 bases short and J 2 bases short, with 9 bases between. Germline lookup yields CDR1 MNHEY and CDR2 SVGEGT. CDR3 sequence (DNA): TGTGCCAGCAGTTACTCTCCAGGGCCCACAGATACGCAGTATTTT. Its protein is CASSYSPGPTDTQYF.

The rearrangement joins TRBV30 to TRBJ2-7, with 10 bases that match TRBD1. Germline V gene lookup returns CDR1 GTSNPN and CDR2 SVGIG (reference sequence). V shed 2 bases, J shed 7 bases, and the junction held 11 bases outside the gene matches. The CDR3 totals 15 residues. The CDR3 here is CAWSRTGGKSGEQYF. Written as DNA, the CDR3 is TGTGCCTGGAGTCGGACAGGGGGAAAGTCGGGGGAGCAGTACTTC.

V gene TRBV19 combines with J gene TRBJ2-2; 7 nucleotides agree with TRBD1. Germline lookup yields CDR1 LNHDA and CDR2 SQIVND (reference sequence). V dropped 8 bases and J dropped 6; count of bases not matched to a gene: 0. The CDR3 runs 11 residues. The CDR3 here is CASQGAGELFF. In DNA, the CDR3 is TGTGCCAGTCAGGGGGCCGGGGAGCTGTTTTTT.

The chain has TRBV5-1 and TRBJ1-1; 8 nucleotides line up with TRBD1. V shed 4 bases and J 8 bases; nucleotides not matched to a gene: 7. Germline V CDR1 and CDR2: SGHRS, YFSETQ. The CDR3 runs to 13 residues. The CDR3 region is CASSTWTGNEAFF. The CDR3 DNA reads as TGCGCCAGCAGCACCTGGACAGGGAACGAAGCTTTCTTT.

V gene TRBV7-9 combines with J gene TRBJ2-1; 7 nucleotides agree with TRBD1. Losses at the gene ends were 7 bases for V and 4 bases for J; bases not matched to a gene: 7. The V gene's germline CDR1 is SEHNR and CDR2 FQNEAQ (reference sequence). This CDR3 is built from 14 residues. The CDR3 coding sequence is TGTGCCAGCAAATCCGGGACAGAGTACAATGAGCAGTTCTTC. Encoded protein: CASKSGTEYNEQFF.

J is TRBJ1-2 and V is TRBV7-2, with D perhaps TRBD1 (6 bases). The CDR3 extends over 16 amino acids. Germline lookup yields CDR1 SGHTA and CDR2 FQGNSA. Trimming removed 6 bases at V and 0 bases at J, with 17 bases between. CDR3 in DNA: TGTGCCAGCAGGCCCCTTGGGCAGGGGTCTAACTATGGCTACACCTTC. Encoded protein: CASRPLGQGSNYGYTF.

The J gene is TRBJ1-1, the V gene TRBV6-6; 7 bases align to TRBD1. The trim removed 4 bases at V and 10 bases at J, leaving 9 bases unmatched. The CDR3 is 13 amino acids. CDR1 MNHNY and CDR2 SVGAGI come from the germline V gene (reference sequence). The CDR3 here is CASSSRQGFAAFF. As DNA, the CDR3 is TGTGCCAGCAGTTCCAGACAGGGATTTGCAGCTTTCTTT.

The chain uses TRBV6-6 and TRBJ2-6, with 7 bases identical to TRBD1. V lost 10 bases and J lost 2; bases outside the gene matches: 2. CDR1 and CDR2 (germline): MNHNY, SVGAGI (reference sequence). This CDR3 comprises 13 residues. The CDR3, as DNA: TGTGCCACCACAGGGGCTGGGGCCAACGTCCTGACTTTC. Translation gives CATTGAGANVLTF.

A word on this clone: This sample also contains other DNA sequences that code for the same CDR3. CDR3 sequence (DNA): TGTGCCAGCAGCGCCGGGACAGGTTATGGCTACACCTTC. Translating gives CASSAGTGYGYTF. V and J are TRBV9 and TRBJ1-2, with TRBD1 identical over 8 bases. Germline V lookup: CDR1 SGDLS, CDR2 YYNGEE. V lost 3 bases, J lost 5 bases, and 3 bases stayed unmatched. CDR3 length equals 13 residues.

This rearrangement joins TRBV23-1 to TRBJ1-1; D is ambiguous. TRBV23-1 is identified as an open reading frame with a role that is uncertain. The V gene lost 0 bases and the J gene lost 6 bases, with 14 bases spanning the gap. This CDR3 has 15 amino acids. The CDR3 here is CASSQSLRVTPEAFF. CDR3 DNA sequence: TGCGCCAGCAGTCAATCGCTGAGGGTGACCCCTGAAGCTTTCTTT.

The chain is built from TRBV18 and TRBJ1-1, with D possibly being TRBD1 (5 bases). The CDR3 sequence is 13 residues long. V lost 4 bases and J 1 base, leaving 7 bases between the germline ends. Germline V lookup: CDR1 KGHSH, CDR2 LQKENI. This CDR3 is CASSQGSNTEAFF. CDR3 coding DNA: TGTGCCAGCTCACAGGGGTCGAACACTGAAGCTTTCTTT.

In this sample, this clone turned up once. V and J are TRBV11-3 and TRBJ2-4; D gene uncertain. CDR1 is SGHNT and CDR2 is YENEEA in the germline V gene. The ends were cut back, 11 bases at V and 5 bases at J, with 10 bases in the middle. CDR3 size: 11 residues. In DNA, the CDR3 is TGTGCCCCAACAAGTCAAAACATTCAGTACTTC. It translates to CAPTSQNIQYF.

In its sample, this clone was seen once. The CDR3 nucleotides are TGTGCCAGTAGCCGGACTGTGGGATCCTCCTACGAGCAGTACTTC. Its protein is CASSRTVGSSYEQYF. This chain connects TRBV19 to TRBJ2-7, with TRBD2 as a possible D gene (5 bases). CDR1 is LNHDA and CDR2 is SQIVND in the germline V gene (reference sequence). V dropped 6 bases and J dropped 0 bases, with 15 bases sitting between them. There are 15 residues in the CDR3.

CDR3 DNA: TGTGCCAGCAGCCTTAATAGCGGGGCGCAAGAGACCCAGTACTTC. It translates to CASSLNSGAQETQYF. This sequence joins TRBV3-1 (or the pseudogene TRBV3-2) and TRBJ2-5; 8 bases are a match to TRBD2. Trimming at V came to 4 bases and at J to 2 bases, leaving 6 bases not matched to a gene. In germline, CDR1 is LGHDT, CDR2 YNNKEL (reference sequence). CDR3 size: 15 residues.

The rearrangement uses TRBV5-1 and TRBJ2-3; 8 bases map to TRBD2. Trimming cost V 0 bases and J 0 bases; bases outside gene matches: 9. Germline CDR1 is SGHRS and CDR2 is YFSETQ. The CDR3 has 18 residues. The CDR3 DNA sequence: TGCGCCAGCAGCTTGGAGGTAGCGGGAATACCTAGCACAGATACGCAGTATTTT. Translation: CASSLEVAGIPSTDTQYF.

This clone has a single count. The rearrangement joins TRBV19 to TRBJ2-1; no reliable D call. Trimming took 6 bases from V and 2 from J, leaving 11 bases between them. Germline V gene data show CDR1 as LNHDA and CDR2 as SQIVND (reference sequence). The CDR3 is 14 amino acids. The CDR3 region has the DNA TGTGCCAGTAGGGCTCGACATACCTACAATGAGCAGTTCTTC. It is translated as CASRARHTYNEQFF.

The sample holds one count of this clone. The rearrangement uses TRBV7-9 and TRBJ2-2; 11 bases map to TRBD2. Germline V lookup: CDR1 SEHNR, CDR2 FQNEAQ (reference sequence). With 4 bases clipped from V and 6 bases from J, the junction kept 13 bases outside the gene matches. The CDR3 runs 18 residues. The CDR3 loop is CASSSDTTSGGLAGELFF. CDR3 sequence (DNA): TGTGCCAGCAGCTCAGACACAACTAGCGGGGGTTTAGCCGGGGAGCTGTTTTTT.

The V call is TRBV7-3, the J call TRBJ2-1; weak D call: TRBD1 (6 bases). Trimming shortened V by 4 bases and J by 0 bases, and 10 bases separated the two germline ends. CDR3 size: 15 residues. Germline V gene sequence: CDR1 SGHTA, CDR2 FQGTGA. As DNA, the CDR3 is TGTGCCAGCAGCTATCAGGACAGCTCCTACAATGAGCAGTTCTTC. Its translation is CASSYQDSSYNEQFF.

The chain uses TRBV4-2 and TRBJ2-6; D may be TRBD2 (5 bases). Trimming left V 0 bases short and J 1 base short, with 7 bases between. The CDR3 has 16 amino acids. Germline assignment: CDR1 LGHNA and CDR2 YNFKEQ. This CDR3 is CASSQESGSGANVLTF. CDR3 coding DNA: TGTGCCAGCAGCCAAGAATCGGGGTCTGGGGCCAACGTCCTGACTTTC.

The gene calls are TRBV7-3 and TRBJ2-1; 14 bases match TRBD2. The J segment lost 9 bases and the V segment lost 0 bases, leaving 10 bases of the junction unmatched. CDR1 is SGHTA, CDR2 FQGTGA, per germline. The CDR3 consists of 18 residues. CDR3 region: CASSLTPMTSGGVGEQFF. Written as DNA, the CDR3 is TGTGCCAGCAGCTTAACGCCCATGACTAGCGGGGGGGTTGGTGAGCAGTTCTTC.

The chain is built from TRBV25-1 and TRBJ2-3; no clear D gene. The CDR3 loop spans 11 amino acids. Germline V lookup: CDR1 MGHDK, CDR2 SYGVNS. Between the trimmed V and J ends, which lost 3 bases and 6 bases, there was a span of 4 bases. The CDR3 DNA sequence: TGTGCCAGCAGTGACCCTGATACGCAGTATTTT. Its translation is CASSDPDTQYF. The complete variable domain, with remaining parts taken from reference TRBV25-1 and TRBJ2-3, reads EADIYQTPRYLVIGTGKKITLECSQTMGHDKMYWYQQDPGMELHLIHYSYGVNSTEKGDLSSESTVSRIRTEHFPLTLESARPSHTSQYLCASSDPDTQYFGPGTRLTVL.

This chain uses TRBV7-9 with TRBJ2-1; D not resolved. Per the germline V gene, CDR1 is SEHNR and CDR2 is FQNEAQ (reference sequence). The CDR3 length is 13 residues. Trimming left V 2 bases short and J 4 bases short, with 6 bases between. The CDR3 loop reads CASSLTEYNEQFF. Written as DNA, the CDR3 is TGTGCCAGCAGCTTAACGGAGTACAATGAGCAGTTCTTC.

The chain carries TRBV5-8 and TRBJ1-1; 7 nucleotides agree with TRBD1. CDR3 length: 13 amino acids. The junction had 3 bases not matched to a gene; V was cut back by 5 bases and J by 2 bases. Per germline, CDR1 SGHTS and CDR2 YDEGEE. CDR3 in DNA: TGTGCCAGCAGGTACAGGGGAAACACTGAAGCTTTCTTT. It codes for CASRYRGNTEAFF.